Sequencing of this TCR beta chain was carried out in a study of early T cells in non-severe SARS-CoV-2 infection. Across the whole study: With bulk RNA from unsorted whole blood as input, sequencing yielded unpaired chains.

Individual cDNA molecules each received unique molecular identifiers attached to them. TCRdb re-called the 5' RACE reads through MiXCR, storing one row per CDR3 protein. The repertoire holds 63,000 or so distinct CDR3 sequences, with more than 9.5% as singletons. Study outcomes and limitations: VDJdb matching skewed toward anti-spike CD8 responses, missing private and CD4 specificities.

In the case of this clonotype: Its specificity is unknown.

The length of the CDR3 is 12 residues. Trimming cost V 1 base and J 5 bases, with 6 bases left between them. The germline V gene encodes CDR1 LGHDT and CDR2 YNNKEL (reference sequence). The chain recombines TRBV3-1 with TRBJ2-7; D is ambiguous. Here the sequenced sample was whole blood, taken at baseline. The TCR sequence derives from an adult who was a healthcare worker with PCR-confirmed SARS-CoV-2 infection or an uninfected control (not recorded which). The CDR3 is CASSQGTDEQYF. Here the CDR3 DNA reads TGTGCCAGCAGCCAAGGGACGGACGAGCAGTACTTC.